These 18 T cell receptor beta chains came from one sample sequenced in a study of T cells in women clearing cervical HPV infection. The data were produced by immunoSEQ multiplex PCR, yet TCRdb's version contains in-frame clones alone and is incomplete. The table for this sample gives roughly 30,000 clones. The sequencing sample was made of blood buffy coat. The receptors were gathered from a woman aged 18 to 75 with a cervical HPV16 infection that either progressed to CIN3+ or cleared (not recorded which).

CDR3 DNA, as far as it was read: TGTGCCAGCAGCCCCTCTAGCGGGAGGACGGATGAG. As protein: CASSPSSGRTDE. The full CDR3 sequence reads CASSPSSGRTDEQFF. The V and J genes are TRBV5-4 and TRBJ2-1; 11 nucleotides match TRBD2. Coverage ceases 3 residues before the CDR3 finishes, and the germline J gene fills in the end. The CDR3 extends over 15 amino acids. Germline trimming cut 4 bases from V and 8 bases from J; bases unmatched to any gene: 8. CDR1 is SGHNT, CDR2 YYREEE, per germline (reference sequence). The full variable domain, in which reference TRBV5-4 and TRBJ2-1 provide the parts outside the CDR3, is ETGVTQSPTHLIKTRGQQVTLRCSSQSGHNTVSWYQQALGQGPQFIFQYYREEENGRGNFPPRFSGLQFPNYSSELNVNALELDDSALYLCASSPSSGRTDEQFFGPGTRLTVL.

Worth noting for this clone: The read gets to within 3 residues of the CDR3 end, and the germline J gene fills in the rest. The chain joins TRBV5-5 to TRBJ2-1, with D possibly TRBD1 on 7 matching bases. Germline V gives CDR1 SGHKS, CDR2 YYEKEE (reference sequence). The CDR3 totals 14 residues. Trimming removed 7 bases at V and 8 bases at J, with 19 bases between. The sequenced CDR3 bases are TGTGCCAGCCGGAGGGCAGGGGGAAAGCATGAG. It is translated as CASRRAGGKHE. The entire CDR3 protein is CASRRAGGKHEQFF.

Note on this clone: Coverage ceases 3 residues before the CDR3 finishes, and the germline J gene fills in the end. The chain combines TRBV19 with TRBJ2-7, with D possibly TRBD1 on 6 matching bases. CDR3 size: 13 residues. From germline, CDR1 is LNHDA and CDR2 SQIVND (reference sequence). The ends were cut back, 5 bases at V and 3 bases at J, with 11 bases in the middle. CDR3 region: CASSFRTDYEQYF. CDR3 DNA, as far as it was read: TGTGCCAGTAGTTTTCGGACAGACTACGAG.

A word on this clone: Read sequence stops 3 residues before the CDR3 end, and the germline J gene provides the missing end. The chain recombines TRBV11-3 with TRBJ2-5; weak D call: TRBD1 (5 bases). With 5 bases removed from V and 1 base from J, the gap between germline ends came to 11 bases. Germline-derived CDR1 and CDR2 are SGHNT and YENEEA. The CDR3 spans 14 residues. Incomplete CDR3 DNA: TGTGCCAGCAGCCAAAGCAGGGTCCAAGAGACC. Amino acids: CASSQSRVQET. The full CDR3 protein reads CASSQSRVQETQYF.

Note on this clone: Read sequence stops 3 residues before the CDR3 end, and the germline J gene provides the missing end. This chain links TRBV19 with TRBJ2-7; 7 bases map to TRBD1. Germline V lookup: CDR1 LNHDA, CDR2 SQIVND (reference sequence). The V and J ends lost 5 bases and 3 bases, in that order; junction bases with no gene match: 10. This CDR3 has 15 residues. The CDR3 loop reads CASSEAWGQIYEQYF. The DNA read from the CDR3 is TGTGCCAGTAGTGAGGCGTGGGGACAGATCTACGAG.

Comments on this clone: Read coverage stops 3 residues before the CDR3 terminus; the germline J gene supplies the remainder. The gene calls are TRBV7-9 and TRBJ2-1; TRBD2 agrees at 7 bases. The germline gives CDR1 SEHNR, CDR2 FQNEAQ (reference sequence). The V gene end was trimmed by 5 bases and the J gene end by 8 bases; junction bases not matched to a gene: 6. The CDR3 covers 13 residues. The sequenced CDR3 bases are TGTGCCAGCAGCGCCCGACTAGCAGATGAG. This codes for CASSARLADE. The whole CDR3 sequence reads CASSARLADEQFF.

About this clone itself: The CDR3 end is not reached by the read, which stops 3 residues before it; the germline J gene fills it in. The chain links TRBV29-1 to TRBJ2-3; TRBD2 matches at 7 bases. The CDR3 loop spans 17 amino acids. The ends lost 0 bases at V and 0 bases at J; junction bases unmatched: 9. Germline V CDR1 and CDR2: SQVTM, ANQGSEA. The CDR3 spells CSVEDNRAGVSTDTQYF. The sequenced part of the CDR3 DNA is TGCAGCGTTGAAGATAATAGGGCGGGAGTGAGCACAGATACG.

Points on this clone: With the read ending 3 residues before the CDR3 end, the germline J gene is used to fill in that end. This chain joins TRBV29-1 and TRBJ2-2, with D tentatively TRBD1 (6 bases). The CDR3 is made up of 14 amino acids. The germline V gene has CDR1 SQVTM and CDR2 ANQGSEA. The CDR3 loop is CSVDPGQGVEKLFF. Incomplete CDR3 DNA: TGCAGCGTTGACCCGGGACAAGGTGTTGAAAAG.

The sequenced part of the CDR3 DNA is TGTGCCAGCAGTGCGGGCGGGCCTTCCTACAATGAG. It codes for CASSAGGPSYNE. From start to end, the CDR3 is CASSAGGPSYNEQFF. This chain joins TRBV2 and TRBJ2-1, with TRBD2 as a possible D gene (5 bases). Sequencing ends 3 residues short of the CDR3 end; the germline J gene provides the rest. There are 15 residues in the CDR3. With 4 bases removed from V and 1 base from J, the gap between germline ends came to 11 bases. The V gene's germline CDR1 is SNHLY and CDR2 FYNNEI.

On this clone: The junction does not match germline at one end; this may be a read error. The read gets to within 3 residues of the CDR3 end, and the germline J gene fills in the rest. V usage is TRBV4-2 and J usage is TRBJ2-1; 11 bases are a match to TRBD2. The CDR3 contains 18 residues. Germline CDR1 and CDR2: LGHNA and YNFKEQ. The sequenced part of the CDR3 DNA is TGCGCCAGCAGCCAAGATGTCGGGACTAGCGGAACCAACAATGAG. Translation gives CASSQDVGTSGTNNE. In full, the CDR3 is CASSQDVGTSGTNNEQFF.

The CDR3 loop reads CASSLEVDYTYNEQFF. CDR3 DNA, as far as it was read: TGCGCCAGCAGCTTGGAGGTGGACTATACCTACAATGAG. The gene calls are TRBV5-1 and TRBJ2-1; D may be TRBD2 (6 bases). The read finishes 3 residues shy of the CDR3 end, and the germline J gene is used to complete it. Germline assignment: CDR1 SGHRS and CDR2 YFSETQ. The CDR3 loop spans 16 amino acids. Trimming took 0 bases from V and 2 from J, leaving 12 bases between them. The entire variable domain, with the rest obtained from reference TRBV5-1 and TRBJ2-1, is as follows: KAGVTQTPRYLIKTRGQQVTLSCSPISGHRSVSWYQQTPGQGLQFLFEYFSETQRNKGNFPGRFSGRQFSNSRSEMNVSTLELGDSALYLCASSLEVDYTYNEQFFGPGTRLTVL.

About this clone itself: The sequence runs out 3 residues before the end of the CDR3; the remainder is reconstructed from the germline J gene. V and J are TRBV5-6 and TRBJ1-1, with no clear D. This CDR3 contains 15 residues. The ends were cut back, 1 base at V and 2 bases at J, with 12 bases in the middle. Germline CDR1 reads SGHDT; CDR2 reads YYEEEE. The part of the CDR3 DNA that was read is TGTGCCAGCAGCTTGTCGGGGAACCCAAACACTGAA. Protein product: CASSLSGNPNTE. In full, the CDR3 is CASSLSGNPNTEAFF. Combining the CDR3 with reference TRBV5-6 and TRBJ1-1 gives the whole variable domain DAGVTQSPTHLIKTRGQQVTLRCSPKSGHDTVSWYQQALGQGPQFIFQYYEEEERQRGNFPDRFSGHQFPNYSSELNVNALLLGDSALYLCASSLSGNPNTEAFFGQGTRLTVV.

Note on this clone: With the read ending 3 residues before the CDR3 end, the germline J gene is used to fill in that end. V is TRBV7-9 and J is TRBJ1-1; D is possibly TRBD1 (5 bases). Trimming removed 4 bases at V and 1 base at J, with 10 bases between. The CDR3 length is 14 residues. CDR1 is SEHNR, CDR2 FQNEAQ, per germline (reference sequence). Incomplete CDR3 DNA: TGTGCCAGCAGCTGGGGGGGTTCGAACACTGAA. It is translated as CASSWGGSNTE. The whole CDR3 sequence reads CASSWGGSNTEAFF.

CDR3 protein: CSAVRQRYEQYF. CDR3 DNA (partial): TGCAGTGCCGTCCGGCAGCGTTACGAG. V gene TRBV20-1 combines with J gene TRBJ2-7; the D is unclear. From the germline J gene comes the end of the CDR3, since the read stops 3 residues before it. From germline, CDR1 is DFQATT and CDR2 SNEGSKA (reference sequence). The V gene lost 6 bases and the J gene lost 4 bases, with 13 bases spanning the gap. This CDR3 spans 12 amino acids.

With respect to this clone: The read finishes 3 residues shy of the CDR3 end, and the germline J gene is used to complete it. This chain uses TRBV19 with TRBJ2-2; D is perhaps TRBD2 (5 bases). Germline CDR1 is LNHDA and CDR2 is SQIVND (reference sequence). V was pared by 4 bases and J by 9 bases, with 9 bases between. CDR3 size: 12 residues. The part of the CDR3 DNA that was read is TGTGCCAGTAGTAGGACTCGTAGGGAG. Translation: CASSRTRRE. The CDR3 in full is CASSRTRRELFF.

With regard to this clone: The read comes to an end 3 residues before the CDR3 does, leaving the germline J gene to fill in the end. V and J are TRBV20-1 and TRBJ2-7; 7 nucleotides match TRBD2. The V and J ends lost 5 bases and 2 bases, in that order; junction bases with no gene match: 9. The length of the CDR3 is 14 residues. Germline assignment: CDR1 DFQATT and CDR2 SNEGSKA (reference sequence). CDR3 DNA (partial): TGCAGTGCTGGACCTCGGGACTACCCCTACGAG. This codes for CSAGPRDYPYE. In full, the CDR3 reads CSAGPRDYPYEQYF.

A note on this clone: The observed sequence ends 3 residues before the CDR3 terminus, with the missing tail filled in from the germline J gene. V gene TRBV5-6 combines with J gene TRBJ2-5, with 8 bases fitting TRBD1. CDR3 length: 15 residues. Per germline, CDR1 SGHDT and CDR2 YYEEEE. V shed 4 bases, J shed 5 bases, and the junction held 10 bases outside the gene matches. The CDR3 DNA, read in part, is TGTGCCAGCAGCCCCGGACAGGGCGCGTTTGAGACC. Protein: CASSPGQGAFET. Given in full, the CDR3 is CASSPGQGAFETQYF.

Note on this clone: Read data end 3 residues before the CDR3 end; the end is taken from the germline J gene. The chain links TRBV5-1 to TRBJ2-5, with 7 bases identical to TRBD1. The germline CDR1 and CDR2 sequences are SGHRS and YFSETQ. The V and J ends lost 0 bases and 2 bases, in that order; junction bases with no gene match: 4. This CDR3 comprises 15 residues. The sequenced CDR3 bases are TGCGCCAGCAGCTTGGAGGGGGCACCTCAAGAGACC. Amino acids: CASSLEGAPQET. The whole CDR3 region reads CASSLEGAPQETQYF.